What follows are 11 T cell receptor beta chains derived from one specimen sequenced in a study of blood T cell repertoires in COVID-19 (dated by TCRdb to 2020 to 2022). The library was obtained by the immunoSEQ multiplex PCR assay. TCRdb stores this immuneACCESS table with in-frame sequences only. Part of the clones is absent; in the studies checked, under half of the shortfall reflects unresolved V genes, and no reason is known for the rest. Across this sample there are fewer than 150,000 clones, with approximately 78% seen only once. In total, the top ten clones hold approximately 11% of the sample. The material sequenced was peripheral blood. Receptors were obtained from a man aged 55 to 70 who had recovered from COVID-19.

The genes are TRBV4-2 and TRBJ2-3; 9 bases are shared with TRBD2. The CDR3 spans 17 residues. CDR1 and CDR2 from the germline V gene are LGHNA and YNFKEQ. V shed 1 base, J shed 3 bases, and the junction held 8 bases outside the gene matches. The CDR3 here is CASSQAERGGGTDTQYF. The DNA for the CDR3 is TGTGCCAGCAGCCAAGCGGAGCGCGGGGGGGGAACAGATACGCAGTATTTT.

The chain recombines TRBV7-2 with TRBJ2-7; maybe TRBD2 (5 bases). V shed 1 base and J shed 3 bases, with 7 bases lying between them. From germline, CDR1 is SGHTA and CDR2 FQGNSA. CDR3 length: 13 amino acids. This CDR3 is CASSLEEGYEQYF. In DNA, the CDR3 is TGTGCCAGCAGCTTAGAAGAGGGCTACGAGCAGTACTTC.

This rearrangement joins TRBV19 to TRBJ2-3; TRBD1 matches 11 bases. CDR3 length equals 16 residues. The V and J ends lost 5 bases and 3 bases, in that order; junction bases with no gene match: 7. CDR1 and CDR2 from the germline V gene are LNHDA and SQIVND (reference sequence). The CDR3, as DNA: TGTGCCAGTAGTTCAGGGACAGGGGGTATGACAGATACGCAGTATTTT. This translates into CASSSGTGGMTDTQYF.

The chain joins TRBV2 to TRBJ1-6, with TRBD1 matching 9 bases. The CDR3 runs to 21 residues. Germline V gives CDR1 SNHLY, CDR2 FYNNEI. Losses at the gene ends were 6 bases for V and 1 base for J; bases not matched to a gene: 19. This chain's CDR3 is CASRGTGWVKISISYNSPLHF. The CDR3 DNA reads as TGTGCCAGCAGGGGGACAGGGTGGGTTAAGATTTCGATTTCCTATAATTCACCCCTCCACTTT.

The chain couples TRBV6-5 to TRBJ2-2, with 10 bases matching TRBD2. The CDR3 extends over 15 amino acids. Germline-derived CDR1 and CDR2 are MNHEY and SVGAGI. Trimming at V came to 5 bases and at J to 5 bases, leaving 5 bases not matched to a gene. The CDR3 nucleotides are TGTGCCAGCAGTACCCGGACTAGCGGAACCGGGGAGCTGTTTTTT. Encoded protein: CASSTRTSGTGELFF.

The rearrangement joins TRBV2 to TRBJ2-2; D is perhaps TRBD1 (6 bases). The CDR3 contains 14 residues. Looked up from germline, CDR1 is SNHLY and CDR2 is FYNNEI. V lost 7 bases, J lost 1 base, and 10 bases lay in between. CDR3 region: CASKRTENTGELFF. The CDR3 DNA reads as TGTGCCAGCAAGCGGACAGAGAACACCGGGGAGCTGTTTTTT.

This clone was seen a few times. Written as DNA, the CDR3 is TGTGCCAGTAGTGGGGGCATCTGGGAGACCCAGTACTTC. It translates to CASSGGIWETQYF. The chain has TRBV19 and TRBJ2-5, with a weak D call TRBD1 (6 bases). Germline V gives CDR1 LNHDA, CDR2 SQIVND (reference sequence). CDR3 length equals 13 residues. V lost 5 bases and J 5 bases, leaving 12 bases between the germline ends.

V usage is TRBV6-5 and J usage is TRBJ2-7; tentatively, D is TRBD2 (5 bases). This CDR3 is built from 14 residues. Germline values: CDR1 MNHEY, CDR2 SVGAGI. V lost 10 bases and J 7 bases, leaving 23 bases between the germline ends. The CDR3 loop is CAKQPAPGVWEQYF. The CDR3 nucleotides read TGTGCCAAACAGCCAGCCCCCGGGGTCTGGGAGCAGTACTTC.

This clone was observed a handful of times. The V call is TRBV5-4, the J call TRBJ2-5; a possible D gene is TRBD2 (7 bases). CDR1 is SGHNT, CDR2 YYREEE, per germline (reference sequence). The CDR3 has 14 residues. Trimming took off 5 bases at V and 4 bases at J, with 15 bases between the two ends. The CDR3 DNA reads as TGTGCCAGCAGTTCAGTGGGGGGGGCAGAGACCCAGTACTTC. This sequence encodes CASSSVGGAETQYF.

The chain links TRBV7-2 to TRBJ2-7; no firm D call. The germline gives CDR1 SGHTA, CDR2 FQGNSA. V was trimmed by 6 bases and J by 3 bases, leaving 18 bases between them. This CDR3 has 15 amino acids. The CDR3 nucleotides read TGTGCCAGCAGTCTAAGCAACCTACCAATCTACGAGCAGTACTTC. Translated, it gives CASSLSNLPIYEQYF. Using reference TRBV7-2 and TRBJ2-7 for the parts outside the CDR3, the full variable domain is GAGVSQSPSNKVTEKGKDVELRCDPISGHTALYWYRQSLGQGLEFLIYFQGNSAPDKSGLPSDRFSAERTGGSVSTLTIQRTQQEDSAVYLCASSLSNLPIYEQYFGPGTRLTVT.

Written as DNA, the CDR3 is TGTGCCAGCAGCCCGGGACAGTTCTATGGCTACACCTTC. Its protein product is CASSPGQFYGYTF. This chain links TRBV14 with TRBJ1-2, with 7 bases that match TRBD1. This CDR3 is built from 13 residues. The V gene's germline CDR1 is SGHDN and CDR2 FVKESK. The trim removed 4 bases at V and 4 bases at J, leaving 3 bases unmatched.